This T cell receptor (beta chain) was documented in a study of shared clonotypes between healthy human individuals. Turning to the study itself: The study drew on a couple of women and a few men aged 18 to 49 as donors.

Every contributor of samples was a Caucasian grown-up residing in Nashville, Tennessee. Germline V gives CDR1 MGHDK, CDR2 SYGVNS. V dropped 4 bases and J dropped 2; count of bases not matched to a gene: 9. This CDR3 is built from 18 residues. Each subset's genomic DNA was shared equally among a number of immunoSEQ plates. Researchers sequenced unsorted PBMC DNA using ten immunoSEQ deep assay plates. Libraries were prepared by immunoSEQ multiplex PCR; TCRdb keeps only in-frame clonotypes and omits some of them. This table holds about 490,000 clones, over 65% found once. The chain combines TRBV25-1 with TRBJ2-1; 12 nucleotides match TRBD1. This TCR derives from a woman in her forties in good health. Some clones in this sample may be carry-over from other donors' samples. Sequencing input: PBMCs. The DNA of the CDR3 is TGTGCCAGCAGTGGTCCGTTATGGGACAGGGGGCCCTACAATGAGCAGTTCTTC. It codes for CASSGPLWDRGPYNEQFF.